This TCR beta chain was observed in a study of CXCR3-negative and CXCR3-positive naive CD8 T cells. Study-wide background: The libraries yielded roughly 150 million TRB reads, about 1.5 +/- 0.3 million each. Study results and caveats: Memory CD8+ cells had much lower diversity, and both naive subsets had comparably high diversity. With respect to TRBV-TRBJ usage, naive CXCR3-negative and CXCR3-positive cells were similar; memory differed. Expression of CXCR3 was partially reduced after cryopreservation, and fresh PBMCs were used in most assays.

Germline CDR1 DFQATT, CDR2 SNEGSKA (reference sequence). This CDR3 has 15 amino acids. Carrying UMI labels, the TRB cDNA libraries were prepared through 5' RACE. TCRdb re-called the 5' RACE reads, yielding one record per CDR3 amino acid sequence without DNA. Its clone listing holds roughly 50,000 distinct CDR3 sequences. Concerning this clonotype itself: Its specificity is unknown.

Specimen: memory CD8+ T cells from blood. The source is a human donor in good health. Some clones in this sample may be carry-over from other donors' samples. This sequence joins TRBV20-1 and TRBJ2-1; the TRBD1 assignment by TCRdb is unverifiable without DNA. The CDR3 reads CSARDPGTQHNEQFF.